Listed here are 28 T cell receptor beta chains from one sample, sequenced in a study of blood T cell repertoires in COVID-19. The method was immunoSEQ multiplex PCR; TCRdb's version includes in-frame clones alone and lacks a portion of them. In the table there are roughly 160,000 clones, around 80% of which are singletons. The sequenced material came from PBMCs or T cells enriched from blood (not recorded which). Receptor source: a woman between 70 and 85 years old in a cohort exposed to, infected with or recovered from COVID-19 (not recorded which).

The chain is built from TRBV30 and TRBJ1-1, with D uncertain. V was trimmed by 2 bases and J by 0 bases, leaving 7 bases between them. Germline V gives CDR1 GTSNPN, CDR2 SVGIG (reference sequence). The CDR3 is 13 residues long. CDR3 in DNA: TGTGCCTGGAGTCCAATCCTGAACACTGAAGCTTTCTTT. Translation: CAWSPILNTEAFF.

The gene calls are TRBV2 and TRBJ2-5; 7 nucleotides align to TRBD1. The ends lost 6 bases at V and 5 bases at J; junction bases unmatched: 6. Germline V CDR1 and CDR2: SNHLY, FYNNEI. CDR3 length: 13 amino acids. CDR3 residues: CASSRTGLETQYF. The CDR3 nucleotides read TGTGCCAGCAGCAGGACAGGTCTGGAGACCCAGTACTTC.

The CDR3 DNA sequence: TGCGCCAGCAGTTCGGGGGGCGGGAGAAGGTCGGAGCAGTACTTC. Translation: CASSSGGGRRSEQYF. This chain uses TRBV5-1 with TRBJ2-7; maybe TRBD2 (7 bases). The CDR3 is 15 residues long. Germline CDR1 and CDR2: SGHRS and YFSETQ. Trimming left V 5 bases short and J 7 bases short, with 22 bases between.

The chain uses TRBV12-3 or TRBV12-4 and TRBJ2-7; a possible D gene is TRBD2 (5 bases). Trimming left V 3 bases short and J 5 bases short, with 11 bases between. There are 13 residues in the CDR3. The DNA of the CDR3 is TGTGCCAGCAGTTTCTCGGGAACGGACGAGCAGTACTTC. Encoded protein: CASSFSGTDEQYF.

This clone was detected many times. V and J are TRBV7-8 and TRBJ2-7, with TRBD1 as a possible D gene (5 bases). V gave up 2 bases and J gave up 3 bases, with 5 bases separating them. Germline V gene lookup returns CDR1 SGHVS and CDR2 FQNEAQ. The CDR3 sequence is 12 residues long. The CDR3 coding sequence is TGTGCCAGCAGCTTACAGGGCTACGAGCAGTACTTC. Its protein is CASSLQGYEQYF.

V usage is TRBV5-1 and J usage is TRBJ2-7, with D tentatively TRBD2 (5 bases). V lost 4 bases and J 3 bases, leaving 11 bases between the germline ends. This CDR3 region has 13 residues. CDR1 is SGHRS, CDR2 YFSETQ, per germline. CDR3 DNA: TGCGCCAGCAGCCGATACACTAGCTACGAGCAGTACTTC. It encodes CASSRYTSYEQYF.

The gene calls are TRBV7-9 and TRBJ1-1; no definite D call. With 5 bases removed from V and 2 bases from J, the gap between germline ends came to 12 bases. The germline CDR1 and CDR2 sequences are SEHNR and FQNEAQ (reference sequence). The CDR3 consists of 14 residues. The CDR3 DNA reads TGTGCCAGCAGCGGAGAACCAGCTAACACTGAAGCTTTCTTT. This gives the protein CASSGEPANTEAFF.

This clone came up once. The V call is TRBV19, the J call TRBJ1-6; the D gene is possibly TRBD1 (6 bases). CDR3 length: 17 amino acids. The V gene lost 3 bases and the J gene lost 5 bases, with 17 bases spanning the gap. CDR1 and CDR2 (germline): LNHDA, SQIVND (reference sequence). This CDR3 is CASSISKDRRNNSPLHF. DNA of the CDR3: TGTGCCAGTAGTATCTCGAAGGACAGACGAAATAATTCACCCCTCCACTTT.

Comment on this clone: This sample includes further DNA sequences coding for the same CDR3. The V gene is TRBV18, the J gene TRBJ2-7; the match to TRBD1 covers 10 bases. This CDR3 comprises 14 residues. The V gene's germline CDR1 is KGHSH and CDR2 LQKENI. Trimming took 6 bases from V and 4 from J; bases not matched to a gene: 6. As DNA, the CDR3 is TGTGCCAGCTCTCCCGGGACAGGGGTTTACGAGCAGTACTTC. It specifies CASSPGTGVYEQYF.

V usage is TRBV28 and J usage is TRBJ2-7, with 8 nucleotides matching TRBD2. CDR3 length: 16 amino acids. The V segment lost 2 bases and the J segment 6 bases; nucleotides outside the gene matches: 12. Germline loops: CDR1 MDHEN, CDR2 SYDVKM. CDR3 in amino acids: CASSLQIGTRGSEQYF. The CDR3 DNA is TGTGCCAGCAGTTTACAAATCGGGACTAGAGGCAGCGAGCAGTACTTC.

In nucleotides, the CDR3 is TGTGCCAGCAGTCCAGGACAGGCTCAAGAGACCCAGTACTTC. This codes for CASSPGQAQETQYF. This chain connects TRBV28 to TRBJ2-5, with 7 bases fitting TRBD1. The CDR3 contains 14 residues. With V trimmed by 5 bases and J by 2 bases, 5 bases remained unmatched. CDR1 is MDHEN and CDR2 is SYDVKM in the germline V gene.

V is TRBV6-2 or TRBV6-3 and J is TRBJ2-7; possibly TRBD2 for D (6 bases). This CDR3 comprises 14 residues. Germline V CDR1 and CDR2: MNHEY, SVGEGT. The germline V and J ends were trimmed by 6 bases and 2 bases, with 14 bases remaining between them. DNA for the CDR3: TGTGCCAGCAGCCGCCGGGAGCGGGCCTACGAGCAGTACTTC. This gives the protein CASSRRERAYEQYF.

This clone was observed a few times. The J gene is TRBJ2-2, the V gene TRBV10-3; D gene ambiguous. The length of the CDR3 is 13 residues. Germline-derived CDR1 and CDR2 are ENHRY and SYGVKD. V was trimmed by 6 bases and J by 3 bases, leaving 8 bases between them. CDR3 sequence reads: CAISPLDTGELFF. CDR3 nucleotide sequence: TGTGCCATCAGCCCCCTTGACACCGGGGAGCTGTTTTTT.

The chain carries TRBV24-1 and TRBJ2-5; 10 nucleotides agree with TRBD1. The germline CDR1 and CDR2 sequences are KGHDR and SFDVKD. V lost 2 bases, J lost 5 bases, and 4 bases stayed unmatched. The CDR3 covers 15 residues. CDR3 DNA: TGTGCCACCAGTGATTCGACAGGGGGCCGGGAGACCCAGTACTTC. Translating gives CATSDSTGGRETQYF.

This chain uses TRBV14 with TRBJ2-1, with D possibly being TRBD1 (7 bases). The CDR3 is 17 amino acids. The V end lost 1 base, the J end lost 1 base, and 14 bases lay between the germline ends. The germline V gene has CDR1 SGHDN and CDR2 FVKESK. The CDR3 sequence: CASSQARGVVSYNEQFF. DNA for the CDR3: TGTGCCAGCAGCCAAGCCAGGGGGGTGGTATCCTACAATGAGCAGTTCTTC.

The J gene is TRBJ1-5, the V gene TRBV5-5, with 9 bases fitting TRBD1. V lost 4 bases to trimming and J lost 4 bases; unmatched junction nucleotides: 12. Germline V lookup: CDR1 SGHKS, CDR2 YYEKEE (reference sequence). This CDR3 spans 17 amino acids. The CDR3 coding sequence is TGTGCCAGCAGCCGTACTGGGACAGGGACACTAAATCAGCCCCAGCATTTT. Residues: CASSRTGTGTLNQPQHF.

The chain recombines TRBV6-2 or TRBV6-3 with TRBJ1-5, with a weak D call TRBD1 (5 bases). CDR1 is MNHEY, CDR2 SVGEGT, per germline. The V and J ends lost 5 bases and 3 bases respectively, with 20 bases between them. The CDR3 spans 17 residues. The CDR3 sequence is CASSLRTGERANQPQHF. In DNA, the CDR3 is TGTGCCAGCAGTCTACGGACGGGGGAAAGGGCCAATCAGCCCCAGCATTTT.

In its sample, this clone was seen once. CDR3 loop: CATSDTGQDSYEQYF. The CDR3, as DNA: TGTGCCACCAGTGATACTGGACAGGACTCCTACGAGCAGTACTTC. The chain uses TRBV24-1 and TRBJ2-7; TRBD1 agrees at 7 bases. Germline CDR1 KGHDR, CDR2 SFDVKD. The J segment lost 0 bases and the V segment lost 3 bases, leaving 4 bases of the junction unmatched. CDR3 length: 15 residues.

The rearrangement joins TRBV11-2 to TRBJ2-1; 9 bases fit TRBD1. V shed 0 bases, J shed 8 bases, and the junction held 8 bases outside the gene matches. In germline, CDR1 is SGHAT, CDR2 FQNNGV. This CDR3 has 16 residues. Here the CDR3 reads CASSLDLGTGRYEQFF. The CDR3 coding sequence is TGTGCCAGCAGCTTAGATCTTGGGACAGGGCGGTATGAGCAGTTCTTC.

For this clone: The sample holds other DNA sequences that translate to the same CDR3. In nucleotides, the CDR3 is TGTGCCAGTAGCCGGGGTAGCAATCAGCCCCAGCATTTT. It translates to CASSRGSNQPQHF. This sequence joins TRBV19 and TRBJ1-5; D unclear. This CDR3 is built from 13 residues. CDR1 LNHDA and CDR2 SQIVND come from the germline V gene (reference sequence). Trimming pared 6 bases from V and 0 bases from J, leaving 6 bases between. The variable domain in full, with the rest retrieved from reference TRBV19 and TRBJ1-5, is DGGITQSPKYLFRKEGQNVTLSCEQNLNHDAMYWYRQDPGQGLRLIYYSQIVNDFQKGDIAEGYSVSREKKESFPLTVTSAQKNPTAFYLCASSRGSNQPQHFGDGTRLSIL.

The chain combines TRBV5-1 with TRBJ2-1; 8 bases map to TRBD1. The J segment lost 10 bases and the V segment lost 2 bases, leaving 11 bases of the junction unmatched. CDR1 is SGHRS and CDR2 is YFSETQ in the germline V gene. This CDR3 region has 15 residues. This CDR3 is CASSFATGATGEQFF. The CDR3 DNA follows: TGCGCCAGCAGCTTCGCGACAGGGGCCACGGGGGAGCAGTTCTTC.

The V call is TRBV28, the J call TRBJ2-3; maybe TRBD1 (7 bases). The CDR3 sequence is 13 residues long. In germline, CDR1 is MDHEN, CDR2 SYDVKM. The V and J ends lost 8 bases and 1 base respectively, with 10 bases between them. The CDR3 protein is CASRGTGTDTQYF. The CDR3 DNA reads as TGTGCCAGCCGGGGGACAGGCACAGATACGCAGTATTTT.

The chain is built from TRBV6-5 and TRBJ2-1, with D tentatively TRBD2 (5 bases). The V and J ends lost 8 bases and 4 bases respectively, with 9 bases between them. The CDR3 contains 12 residues. From germline, CDR1 is MNHEY and CDR2 SVGAGI. The CDR3 sequence: CASGRKYNEQFF. The CDR3 DNA sequence: TGTGCCAGCGGGAGAAAGTACAATGAGCAGTTCTTC.

The chain uses TRBV18 and TRBJ1-1, with a possible D match to TRBD1 (5 bases). V lost 3 bases, J lost 5 bases, and 16 bases lay in between. The germline CDR1 and CDR2 sequences are KGHSH and LQKENI. This CDR3 has 15 amino acids. Written as DNA, the CDR3 is TGTGCCAGCTCACCCCTCATGCCAGGGCGGACTGAAGCTTTCTTT. Amino acid sequence: CASSPLMPGRTEAFF. Variable domain in full (rest from reference TRBV18 and TRBJ1-1): NAGVMQNPRHLVRRRGQEARLRCSPMKGHSHVYWYRQLPEEGLKFMVYLQKENIIDESGMPKERFSAEFPKEGPSILRIQQVVRGDSAAYFCASSPLMPGRTEAFFGQGTRLTVV.

The rearrangement uses TRBV7-9 and TRBJ1-4, with 10 bases lining up with TRBD1. Looked up from germline, CDR1 is SEHNR and CDR2 is FQNEAQ (reference sequence). Trimming cost V 5 bases and J 8 bases; bases outside gene matches: 11. This CDR3 contains 16 residues. In nucleotides, the CDR3 is TGTGCCAGCAGCCAAACTGGACAGGGGGAAGAGGAAAAACTGTTTTTT. This codes for CASSQTGQGEEEKLFF.

The chain joins TRBV28 to TRBJ1-5; D uncertain. Trimming removed 6 bases at V and 6 bases at J, with 18 bases between. This CDR3 has 15 amino acids. Germline V gives CDR1 MDHEN, CDR2 SYDVKM. The CDR3 spells CASSRRGNFRQPQHF. The CDR3 DNA is TGTGCCAGCAGCCGCCGAGGGAATTTTCGTCAGCCCCAGCATTTT.

The sample holds one count of this clone. This chain links TRBV12-5 with TRBJ2-1; D not certain. This CDR3 comprises 12 residues. Trimming took 1 base from V and 7 from J, leaving 5 bases between them. CDR1 is LGHNT and CDR2 is FRNRAP in the germline V gene. The CDR3 coding sequence is TGTGCTAGTGGTTTGGGTATAAATGAGCAGTTCTTC. Protein sequence: CASGLGINEQFF.

The chain links TRBV18 to TRBJ1-1; D gene ambiguous. V was cut by 6 bases and J by 0 bases, with 8 bases left in between. The length of the CDR3 is 13 residues. Per the germline V gene, CDR1 is KGHSH and CDR2 is LQKENI. The CDR3 bases are TGTGCCAGCTCTCCTACCTTGAACACTGAAGCTTTCTTT. It specifies CASSPTLNTEAFF.